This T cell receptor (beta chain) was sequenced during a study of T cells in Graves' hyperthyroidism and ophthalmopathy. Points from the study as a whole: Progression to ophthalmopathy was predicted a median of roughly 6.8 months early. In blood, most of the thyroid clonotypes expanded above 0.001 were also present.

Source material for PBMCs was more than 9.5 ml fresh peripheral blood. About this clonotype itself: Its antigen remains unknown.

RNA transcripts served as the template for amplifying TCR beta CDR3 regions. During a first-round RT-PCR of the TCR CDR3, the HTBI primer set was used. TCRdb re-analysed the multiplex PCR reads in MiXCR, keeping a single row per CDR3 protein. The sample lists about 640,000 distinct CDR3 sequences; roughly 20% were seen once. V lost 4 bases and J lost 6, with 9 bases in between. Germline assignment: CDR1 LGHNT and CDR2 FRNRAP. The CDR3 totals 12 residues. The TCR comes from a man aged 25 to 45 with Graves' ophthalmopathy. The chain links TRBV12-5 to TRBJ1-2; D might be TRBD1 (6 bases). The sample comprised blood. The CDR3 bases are TGTGCTAGTGGTTCCGGACAGAATGGCTACACCTTC. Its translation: CASGSGQNGYTF.